This T cell receptor (beta chain) was found in a study of cytomegalovirus exposure and HLA in healthy donors. This PCR relied on a set of 60 Vbeta primers and 13 Jbeta primers. Generated by immunoSEQ multiplex PCR, the TCRdb table keeps only in-frame clones and is missing some. The sample comprises about 160,000 clones, 80% of which are singletons, and about 4.3% rests with the top ten. Germline V gene sequence: CDR1 MNHEY, CDR2 SMNVEV (reference sequence). Trimming removed 3 bases at V and 7 bases at J, with 16 bases between. This CDR3 is 14 amino acids long. Donors consisted of healthy bone marrow donors. Donors sampled were nominally healthy, though unrecorded immune exposures were likely. General study points: Compared with the roughly 700-donor mean, an Asian-associated ancestry cluster reportedly had fewer N-insertions, according to a later analysis. As a later analysis showed, several of the most significant clusters appeared to be linked to common viral pathogens.

This clone has a single count. The antigen is not known. Sequenced: PBMCs. The chain uses TRBV27 and TRBJ2-7, with a tentative D call TRBD2 (5 bases). This sequence originates from a man aged 25-40 years in good health and CMV-seronegative. Here the CDR3 DNA reads TGTGCCAGCAGTTTTTTACCTGACTCGGGGGAGCAGTACTTC. Translated, it gives CASSFLPDSGEQYF.